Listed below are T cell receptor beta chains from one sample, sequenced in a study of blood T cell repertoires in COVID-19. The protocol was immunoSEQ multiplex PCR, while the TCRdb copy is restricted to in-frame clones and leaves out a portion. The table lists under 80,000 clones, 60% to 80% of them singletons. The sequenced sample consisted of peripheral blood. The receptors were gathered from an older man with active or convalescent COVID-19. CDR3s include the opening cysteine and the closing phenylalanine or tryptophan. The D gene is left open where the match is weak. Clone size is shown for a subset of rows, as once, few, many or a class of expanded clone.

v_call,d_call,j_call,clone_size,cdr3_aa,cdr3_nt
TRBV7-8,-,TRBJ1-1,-,CASLKEPSGNTEAFF,TGTGCCAGCCTGAAAGAACCCTCAGGGAACACTGAAGCTTTCTTT
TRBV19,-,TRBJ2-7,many,CASSNSLSSYEQYF,TGTGCCAGTAGTAACTCCCTGAGCTCCTACGAGCAGTACTTC
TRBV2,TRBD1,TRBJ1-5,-,CASRFQGARDQPQHF,TGTGCCAGCAGATTCCAGGGGGCGCGGGATCAGCCCCAGCATTTT
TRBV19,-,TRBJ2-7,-,CASFGQRTYEQYF,TGTGCCAGTTTCGGACAGAGGACTTACGAGCAGTACTTC
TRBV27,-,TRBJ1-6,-,CASMGSPYNSPLHF,TGTGCCAGCATGGGGAGCCCCTATAATTCACCCCTCCACTTT
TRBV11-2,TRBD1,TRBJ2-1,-,CASSGGQGLHEQFF,TGTGCCAGCAGTGGGGGACAGGGGCTCCATGAGCAGTTCTTC
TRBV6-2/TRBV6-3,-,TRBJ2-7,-,CASSPDSSYEQYF,TGTGCCAGCAGCCCGGACAGCTCCTACGAGCAGTACTTC
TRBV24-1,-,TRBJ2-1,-,CATSDYTGRGYNEQFF,TGTGCCACCAGTGATTATACCGGACGGGGATACAATGAGCAGTTCTTC
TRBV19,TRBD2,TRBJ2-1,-,CASSMGRGGSNEQFF,TGTGCCAGTAGTATGGGACGGGGGGGTAGCAATGAGCAGTTCTTC
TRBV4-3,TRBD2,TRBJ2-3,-,CASSQAAVAGGGDTQYF,TGCGCCAGCAGCCAAGCAGCGGTAGCGGGAGGGGGGGATACGCAGTATTTT
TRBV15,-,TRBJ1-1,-,CATSRALSMNTEAFF,TGTGCCACCAGCAGAGCGCTTAGTATGAACACTGAAGCTTTCTTT
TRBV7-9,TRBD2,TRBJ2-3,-,CASSPAGPPTDTQYF,TGTGCCAGCAGCCCAGCGGGACCGCCTACAGATACGCAGTATTTT
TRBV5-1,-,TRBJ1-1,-,CASSLTANTEAFF,TGCGCCAGCAGCCTCACAGCGAACACTGAAGCTTTCTTT
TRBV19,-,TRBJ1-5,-,CASSPSPGGQPQHF,TGTGCCAGTAGTCCCTCCCCGGGTGGCCAGCCCCAGCATTTT
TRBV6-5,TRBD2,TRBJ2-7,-,CASSWLAGYEQYF,TGTGCCAGCAGTTGGCTAGCGGGATACGAGCAGTACTTC
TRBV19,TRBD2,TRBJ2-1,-,CASREGLADLNEQFF,TGTGCCAGTAGGGAGGGACTAGCGGACTTAAATGAGCAGTTCTTC
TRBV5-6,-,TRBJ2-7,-,CASSWGLSAYEQYF,TGTGCCAGCAGCTGGGGGCTTTCAGCCTACGAGCAGTACTTC
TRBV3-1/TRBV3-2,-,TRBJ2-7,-,CASSQDQDGEQYF,TGTGCCAGCAGCCAAGATCAGGATGGCGAGCAGTACTTC
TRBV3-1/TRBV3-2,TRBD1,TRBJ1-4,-,CASSQGRGGTGVKLFF,TGTGCCAGCAGCCAAGGAAGGGGTGGGACAGGCGTAAAACTGTTTTTT
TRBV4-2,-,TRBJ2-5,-,CASSQDGHAAGTGETQYF,TGTGCCAGCAGCCAAGACGGGCATGCGGCGGGGACGGGGGAGACCCAGTACTTC
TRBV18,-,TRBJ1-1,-,CASSPQRPPIRNTEAFF,TGTGCCAGCTCACCACAGCGACCCCCCATTAGGAACACTGAAGCTTTCTTT
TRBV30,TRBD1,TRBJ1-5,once,CAWSPGQGFQPQHF,TGTGCCTGGAGCCCGGGACAGGGGTTTCAGCCCCAGCATTTT
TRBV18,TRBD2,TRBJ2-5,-,CASSPSGGSQETQYF,TGTGCCAGCTCACCTAGCGGGGGGTCTCAAGAGACCCAGTACTTC
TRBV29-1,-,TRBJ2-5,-,CSVNSNSRQETQYF,TGCAGCGTGAATAGTAACTCCCGACAAGAGACCCAGTACTTC
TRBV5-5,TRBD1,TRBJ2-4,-,CASSLAPGTGGDIQYF,TGTGCCAGCAGCTTGGCCCCCGGGACAGGGGGGGACATTCAGTACTTC
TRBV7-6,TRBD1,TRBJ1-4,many,CASSLGLTGSNEKLFF,TGTGCCAGCAGCTTAGGGCTGACAGGGTCTAATGAAAAACTGTTTTTT
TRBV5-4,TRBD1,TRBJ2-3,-,CASSLLITGVPSTDTQYF,TGTGCCAGCAGCCTCCTGATTACAGGGGTCCCTAGCACAGATACGCAGTATTTT
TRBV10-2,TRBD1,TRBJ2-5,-,CASSESVGTGRETQYF,TGCGCCAGCAGTGAGTCGGTGGGGACAGGGAGAGAGACCCAGTACTTC
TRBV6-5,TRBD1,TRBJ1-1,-,CASRRTGNTEAFF,TGTGCCAGCAGAAGGACAGGAAACACTGAAGCTTTCTTT
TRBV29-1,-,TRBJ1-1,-,CSVRGLSNTEAFF,TGCAGCGTCCGAGGGCTATCTAACACTGAAGCTTTCTTT
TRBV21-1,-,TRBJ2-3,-,CASSKVGWTMASTSHSSDTQYF,TGTGCCAGCAGCAAAGTGGGGTGGACTATGGCGAGCACTAGCCACTCCTCAGATACGCAGTATTTT
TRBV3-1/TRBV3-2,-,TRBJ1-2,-,CASSQVVQGYGYTF,TGTGCCAGCAGCCAAGTGGTTCAGGGCTATGGCTACACCTTC
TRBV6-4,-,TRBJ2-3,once,CASSFSGFGADTQYF,TGTGCCAGCAGTTTTAGCGGCTTCGGCGCAGATACGCAGTATTTT
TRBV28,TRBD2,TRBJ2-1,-,CASSLAGAVYNEQFF,TGTGCCAGCAGCTTAGCGGGGGCGGTTTACAATGAGCAGTTCTTC
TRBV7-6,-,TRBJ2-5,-,CASSLDRQETQYF,TGTGCCAGCAGCTTAGACCGGCAAGAGACCCAGTACTTC
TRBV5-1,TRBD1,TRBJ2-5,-,CASSSTGGSSGETQYF,TGCGCCAGCAGCTCAACAGGGGGTTCCTCGGGGGAGACCCAGTACTTC
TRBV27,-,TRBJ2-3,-,CASTKGQEGAHTQYF,TGTGCCAGCACTAAGGGGCAGGAAGGAGCACATACGCAGTATTTT
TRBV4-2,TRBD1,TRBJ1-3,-,CASSPTGPRSGNTIYF,TGTGCCAGCAGCCCGACAGGGCCTAGGTCTGGAAACACCATATATTTT
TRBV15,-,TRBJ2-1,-,CATRDETKGLYNEQFF,TGTGCCACCAGGGACGAAACGAAGGGGCTCTACAATGAGCAGTTCTTC
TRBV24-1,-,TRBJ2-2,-,CATSATGTNTGELFF,TGTGCCACCAGTGCTACAGGGACGAACACCGGGGAGCTGTTTTTT
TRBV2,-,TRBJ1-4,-,CASRMLGTGEKLFF,TGTGCCAGCCGAATGCTAGGAACAGGGGAAAAACTGTTTTTT
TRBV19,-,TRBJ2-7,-,CASNRGGGYEQYF,TGTGCCAGTAACAGGGGGGGCGGCTACGAGCAGTACTTC
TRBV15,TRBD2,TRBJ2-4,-,CATSRDSGRAVAKNIQYF,TGTGCCACCAGCAGAGATAGCGGGCGGGCTGTAGCCAAAAACATTCAGTACTTC
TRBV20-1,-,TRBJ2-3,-,CSASAGQKNTDTQYF,TGCAGTGCTAGTGCGGGACAGAAAAACACAGATACGCAGTATTTT
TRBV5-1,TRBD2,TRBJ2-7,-,CASSLGEGIEQYF,TGCGCCAGCAGCTTGGGGGAGGGTATCGAGCAGTACTTC
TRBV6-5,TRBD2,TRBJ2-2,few,CASKGLAGNTGELFF,TGTGCCAGTAAAGGACTAGCGGGGAACACCGGGGAGCTGTTTTTT
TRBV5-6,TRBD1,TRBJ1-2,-,CASSRDRGRLGYTF,TGTGCCAGCAGCCGCGACAGGGGGCGTCTCGGCTACACCTTC
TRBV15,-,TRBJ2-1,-,CATSRGPISYNEQFF,TGTGCCACCAGCAGAGGTCCTATTTCTTACAATGAGCAGTTCTTC
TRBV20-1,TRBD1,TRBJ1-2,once,CSASKGAGGGYTF,TGCAGTGCTAGTAAGGGGGCAGGCGGGGGCTACACCTTC
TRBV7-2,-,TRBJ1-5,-,CASNRGARDQPQHF,TGTGCCAGCAACCGCGGGGCGCGGGATCAGCCCCAGCATTTT
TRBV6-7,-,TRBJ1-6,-,CASGTCNSPLHF,TGTGCCAGCGGGACATGCAATTCACCCCTCCACTTT
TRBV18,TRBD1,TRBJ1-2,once,CASSAGQGYGYTF,TGTGCCAGCTCAGCGGGACAGGGGTATGGCTACACCTTC
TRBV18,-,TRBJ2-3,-,CASSPTRAKQSTDTQYF,TGTGCCAGCTCACCCACGAGGGCCAAGCAGAGCACAGATACGCAGTATTTT
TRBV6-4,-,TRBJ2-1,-,CASSEMEGFINEQFF,TGTGCCAGCAGTGAGATGGAGGGGTTCATCAATGAGCAGTTCTTC
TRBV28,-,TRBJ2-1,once,CASSLPGYNEQFF,TGTGCCAGCAGTTTACCCGGTTACAATGAGCAGTTCTTC
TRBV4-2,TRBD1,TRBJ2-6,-,CASSLRQGDLVGANVLTF,TGTGCCAGCAGCCTGCGACAGGGAGATTTGGTTGGGGCCAACGTCCTGACTTTC
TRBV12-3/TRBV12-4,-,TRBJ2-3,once,CASSYSGDTQYF,TGTGCCAGCAGTTACTCAGGGGATACGCAGTATTTT